These 28 T cell receptor beta chains originate from one sample sequenced in a study of T cell responses to AZD1222 COVID-19 vaccine. Profiled with immunoSEQ multiplex PCR; TCRdb holds only in-frame clones, not every one. This table holds under 150,000 clones, roughly nine tenths found once. Here the sequenced sample was peripheral blood, taken 28 days after the second AZD1222 dose. The receptor set was obtained from an adult who received the AZD1222 COVID-19 vaccine.

The genes are TRBV30 and TRBJ1-3; perhaps TRBD1 as D (5 bases). The germline V gene has CDR1 GTSNPN and CDR2 SVGIG (reference sequence). V was clipped by 6 bases and J by 1 base, with 10 bases between them. This CDR3 is built from 13 residues. CDR3 nucleotides: TGTGCCTGCGACAGAGGGTCTGGAAACACCATATATTTT. It encodes CACDRGSGNTIYF.

For this clone: The same CDR3 is also encoded by other DNA sequences in this sample. This chain connects TRBV5-4 to TRBJ1-2; perhaps TRBD1 as D (6 bases). Germline V gene sequence: CDR1 SGHNT, CDR2 YYREEE (reference sequence). The CDR3 runs 14 residues. V lost 3 bases, J lost 3 bases, and 12 bases lay in between. Here the CDR3 reads CASSWGRGDYGYTF. DNA of the CDR3: TGTGCCAGCAGCTGGGGGCGGGGTGACTATGGCTACACCTTC.

V and J are TRBV27 and TRBJ1-5; D unresolved. The CDR3 covers 15 residues. V lost 4 bases, J lost 4 bases, and 14 bases lay in between. Germline V gene sequence: CDR1 MNHEY, CDR2 SMNVEV (reference sequence). The DNA of the CDR3 is TGTGCCAGCAGTTCGGGCCCATTCAGAAATCAGCCCCAGCATTTT. Encoded protein: CASSSGPFRNQPQHF.

The rearrangement uses TRBV6-5 and TRBJ1-5; 8 nucleotides agree with TRBD1. Per the germline V gene, CDR1 is MNHEY and CDR2 is SVGAGI. The V and J ends lost 5 bases and 2 bases, in that order; junction bases with no gene match: 2. The CDR3 length is 14 residues. The CDR3 DNA reads TGTGCCAGCAGTCCGGACAGGGGCAATCAGCCCCAGCATTTT. Encoded protein: CASSPDRGNQPQHF.

For the CDR3, the DNA is TGTGCCAGCACCTTACAGGGGGCGTCTCAGCCCCAGCATTTT. This sequence encodes CASTLQGASQPQHF. This chain joins TRBV6-6 and TRBJ1-5; 9 nucleotides line up with TRBD1. Germline V gene sequence: CDR1 MNHNY, CDR2 SVGAGI (reference sequence). Unmatched junction bases numbered 7, after V lost 7 bases and J lost 6 bases. This CDR3 spans 14 amino acids.

The CDR3 DNA is TGTGCCAGTAGTATAAGGAGGACAGGGGGCAATCAGCCCCAGCATTTT. Translated: CASSIRRTGGNQPQHF. V gene TRBV19 combines with J gene TRBJ1-5; 9 bases map to TRBD1. Germline loops: CDR1 LNHDA, CDR2 SQIVND (reference sequence). With 2 bases clipped from V and 2 bases from J, the junction kept 4 bases outside the gene matches. This CDR3 is built from 16 residues. Full variable domain (outside the CDR3, taken from reference TRBV19 and TRBJ1-5): DGGITQSPKYLFRKEGQNVTLSCEQNLNHDAMYWYRQDPGQGLRLIYYSQIVNDFQKGDIAEGYSVSREKKESFPLTVTSAQKNPTAFYLCASSIRRTGGNQPQHFGDGTRLSIL.

The chain carries TRBV7-8 and TRBJ1-3, with TRBD1 matching 9 bases. The CDR3 is made up of 17 amino acids. Per germline, CDR1 SGHVS and CDR2 FQNEAQ. The trim removed 5 bases at V and 0 bases at J, leaving 8 bases unmatched. The CDR3 loop is CASSPRTGDNSGNTIYF. Written as DNA, the CDR3 is TGTGCCAGCAGCCCACGGACAGGGGACAACTCTGGAAACACCATATATTTT.

The V and J genes are TRBV19 and TRBJ1-3, with D unclear. The CDR3 extends over 17 amino acids. V was pared by 3 bases and J by 0 bases, with 15 bases between. Germline CDR1 LNHDA, CDR2 SQIVND (reference sequence). Written as DNA, the CDR3 is TGTGCCAGTAGTATGGGAGGGTCCGGATTCTCTGGAAACACCATATATTTT. Residues: CASSMGGSGFSGNTIYF.

The CDR3 spells CATVRRQGYNSPLHF. In DNA, the CDR3 is TGTGCCACGGTACGGAGACAGGGGTATAATTCACCCCTCCACTTT. The chain uses TRBV28 and TRBJ1-6, with TRBD1 matching over 8 bases. Losses at the gene ends were 10 bases for V and 4 bases for J; bases not matched to a gene: 9. This CDR3 has 15 residues. The V gene's germline CDR1 is MDHEN and CDR2 SYDVKM.

The chain carries TRBV4-2 and TRBJ1-5; no clear D. V was clipped by 4 bases and J by 6 bases, with 16 bases between them. The CDR3 is 15 amino acids. Germline V gene lookup returns CDR1 LGHNA and CDR2 YNFKEQ. The CDR3: CASSLGGDGGQPQHF. CDR3 sequence (DNA): TGTGCCAGCAGCCTCGGTGGTGATGGTGGTCAGCCCCAGCATTTT.

The chain employs TRBV4-2 and TRBJ1-6, with 9 bases identical to TRBD1. From germline, CDR1 is LGHNA and CDR2 YNFKEQ. This CDR3 is built from 17 residues. V lost 0 bases to trimming and J lost 7 bases; unmatched junction nucleotides: 7. This CDR3 is CASSQEGGQGGNSPLHF. DNA of the CDR3: TGTGCCAGCAGCCAAGAAGGGGGACAGGGAGGAAATTCACCCCTCCACTTT.

This rearrangement joins TRBV2 to TRBJ1-5; TRBD1 might be the D (6 bases). The CDR3 totals 14 residues. Germline CDR1 is SNHLY and CDR2 is FYNNEI. Between the trimmed V and J ends, which lost 6 bases and 1 base, there was a span of 10 bases. In nucleotides, the CDR3 is TGTGCCAGCAGAAAAGGGGGGAGCAATCAGCCCCAGCATTTT. This gives the protein CASRKGGSNQPQHF.

The chain is built from TRBV11-3 and TRBJ2-2; D tentatively fits TRBD1 or TRBD2 (5 bases each). The germline CDR1 and CDR2 sequences are SGHNT and YENEEA. The CDR3 extends over 13 amino acids. V shed 4 bases and J shed 5 bases, with 8 bases lying between them. CDR3 sequence reads: CASSWGFTGELFF. Here the CDR3 DNA reads TGTGCCAGCAGCTGGGGGTTTACCGGGGAGCTGTTTTTT.

This clone has more than one count but fewer than ten. V gene TRBV5-8 combines with J gene TRBJ2-7; D gene ambiguous. The CDR3 length is 14 residues. Germline V gives CDR1 SGHTS, CDR2 YDEGEE. Trimming cost V 4 bases and J 3 bases, with 14 bases left between them. In nucleotides, the CDR3 is TGTGCCAGCAGCCTGGGGAAAGGACGCTACGAGCAGTACTTC. This gives the protein CASSLGKGRYEQYF.

The chain recombines TRBV6-6 with TRBJ2-7; 8 bases match TRBD1. Germline V CDR1 and CDR2: MNHNY, SVGAGI (reference sequence). V gave up 6 bases and J gave up 0 bases; unmatched junction bases: 4. The CDR3 consists of 14 residues. CDR3 coding DNA: TGTGCCAGCAGCGATACAGGGGGCTCCTACGAGCAGTACTTC. It yields the protein CASSDTGGSYEQYF.

This clone was counted a few times. J is TRBJ1-1 and V is TRBV20-1; D might be TRBD1 (5 bases). Germline V CDR1 and CDR2: DFQATT, SNEGSKA (reference sequence). V lost 3 bases and J lost 0, with 14 bases in between. This CDR3 is 15 amino acids long. The CDR3: CSASKAGKVNTEAFF. In DNA form, the CDR3 reads TGCAGTGCTAGTAAGGCAGGGAAGGTGAACACTGAAGCTTTCTTT.

This clone was recorded once. The chain carries TRBV7-2 and TRBJ2-2; D unclear. The CDR3 has 16 amino acids. Germline V gene lookup returns CDR1 SGHTA and CDR2 FQGNSA. Trimming removed 1 base at V and 4 bases at J, with 13 bases between. The DNA of the CDR3 is TGTGCCAGCAGCTTAGTGGGCGGAGCCATCACCGGGGAGCTGTTTTTT. Protein product: CASSLVGGAITGELFF.

The chain recombines TRBV28 with TRBJ2-1; D ambiguous. With 4 bases removed from V and 10 bases from J, the gap between germline ends came to 11 bases. This CDR3 is 12 amino acids long. Germline V CDR1 and CDR2: MDHEN, SYDVKM. The DNA of the CDR3 is TGTGCCAGCAGTTCCTCGGTACGGGAGCAGTTCTTC. It specifies CASSSSVREQFF.

This chain connects TRBV4-1 to TRBJ2-3; D gene uncertain. CDR1 is MGHRA, CDR2 YSYEKL, per germline. There are 15 residues in the CDR3. With 0 bases removed from V and 2 bases from J, the gap between germline ends came to 9 bases. The CDR3 nucleotides are TGCGCCAGCAGCCAAGAAGGATCGGACACAGATACGCAGTATTTT. It encodes CASSQEGSDTDTQYF.

The chain is built from TRBV15 and TRBJ2-3; no clear D gene. Germline V lookup: CDR1 LNHNV, CDR2 YYDKDF (reference sequence). The CDR3 consists of 12 residues. V lost 8 bases and J lost 0, with 6 bases in between. Written as DNA, the CDR3 is TGTGCCACCCGCCGTAGCACAGATACGCAGTATTTT. This sequence encodes CATRRSTDTQYF.

The sample holds one count of this clone. This chain links TRBV11-2 with TRBJ1-3; D remains ambiguous. This CDR3 has 16 amino acids. The germline V gene encodes CDR1 SGHAT and CDR2 FQNNGV. V lost 3 bases to trimming and J lost 0 bases, with 12 bases between them. CDR3 protein: CASSFPPWSSGNTIYF. The CDR3 bases are TGTGCCAGCAGCTTCCCCCCCTGGAGCTCTGGAAACACCATATATTTT.

V gene TRBV5-4 combines with J gene TRBJ2-2, with unresolved D. The V and J ends lost 1 base and 6 bases respectively, with 10 bases between them. The germline gives CDR1 SGHNT, CDR2 YYREEE (reference sequence). CDR3 length equals 14 residues. The CDR3 region has the DNA TGTGCCAGCAGCTTGTTCCAAGGCCCCGGGGAGCTGTTTTTT. Its translation is CASSLFQGPGELFF. Full variable domain (rest looked up from reference TRBV5-4 and TRBJ2-2): ETGVTQSPTHLIKTRGQQVTLRCSSQSGHNTVSWYQQALGQGPQFIFQYYREEENGRGNFPPRFSGLQFPNYSSELNVNALELDDSALYLCASSLFQGPGELFFGEGSRLTVL.

The V and J genes are TRBV5-1 and TRBJ2-4; weak D call: TRBD2 (5 bases). The CDR3 is made up of 12 amino acids. Trimming took off 10 bases at V and 1 base at J, with 9 bases between the two ends. The germline gives CDR1 SGHRS, CDR2 YFSETQ. The CDR3 is CASRGAKNIQYF. CDR3 coding DNA: TGCGCCTCCCGAGGGGCCAAAAACATTCAGTACTTC.

This chain links TRBV11-2 with TRBJ2-5; perhaps D is TRBD1 or TRBD2 (5 bases each). V was cut by 1 base and J by 6 bases, with 21 bases left in between. Germline V gene sequence: CDR1 SGHAT, CDR2 FQNNGV. This CDR3 comprises 17 residues. The CDR3 region is CASSLAPGAQRGQTQYF. The CDR3 DNA reads TGTGCCAGCAGCTTAGCCCCCGGGGCCCAGCGCGGGCAGACCCAGTACTTC.

The rearrangement joins TRBV7-8 to TRBJ2-2, with D hard to call. CDR3 length: 15 residues. Trimming pared 1 base from V and 5 bases from J, leaving 11 bases between. The germline CDR1 and CDR2 sequences are SGHVS and FQNEAQ. The CDR3 nucleotides are TGTGCCAGCAGCTTAGAGCGTCGGAAGACCGGGGAGCTGTTTTTT. It yields the protein CASSLERRKTGELFF.

The chain couples TRBV7-9 to TRBJ2-1, with 12 bases identical to TRBD2. CDR3 length equals 16 residues. V lost 5 bases and J lost 6; bases outside the gene matches: 8. Germline values: CDR1 SEHNR, CDR2 FQNEAQ (reference sequence). The CDR3 DNA is TGTGCCAGCAGCACACTAACTAGCGGGAGGTTCAATGAGCAGTTCTTC. It is translated as CASSTLTSGRFNEQFF.

This chain joins TRBV28 and TRBJ1-1; TRBD1 might be the D (6 bases). V was cut by 2 bases and J by 1 base, with 14 bases left in between. The germline V gene encodes CDR1 MDHEN and CDR2 SYDVKM. The CDR3 consists of 16 residues. CDR3 loop: CASSLQGGYRNTEAFF. CDR3 in DNA: TGTGCCAGCAGTTTACAAGGGGGATATAGGAACACTGAAGCTTTCTTT.

This clone has a single count. The chain has TRBV5-6 and TRBJ2-3, with 14 bases identical to TRBD2. This CDR3 has 17 residues. V lost 2 bases and J lost 1; bases outside the gene matches: 3. The germline gives CDR1 SGHDT, CDR2 YYEEEE. CDR3 DNA sequence: TGTGCCAGCAGCTTCGGACTAGCGGGGGGAGGCACAGATACGCAGTATTTT. Amino acid sequence: CASSFGLAGGGTDTQYF.